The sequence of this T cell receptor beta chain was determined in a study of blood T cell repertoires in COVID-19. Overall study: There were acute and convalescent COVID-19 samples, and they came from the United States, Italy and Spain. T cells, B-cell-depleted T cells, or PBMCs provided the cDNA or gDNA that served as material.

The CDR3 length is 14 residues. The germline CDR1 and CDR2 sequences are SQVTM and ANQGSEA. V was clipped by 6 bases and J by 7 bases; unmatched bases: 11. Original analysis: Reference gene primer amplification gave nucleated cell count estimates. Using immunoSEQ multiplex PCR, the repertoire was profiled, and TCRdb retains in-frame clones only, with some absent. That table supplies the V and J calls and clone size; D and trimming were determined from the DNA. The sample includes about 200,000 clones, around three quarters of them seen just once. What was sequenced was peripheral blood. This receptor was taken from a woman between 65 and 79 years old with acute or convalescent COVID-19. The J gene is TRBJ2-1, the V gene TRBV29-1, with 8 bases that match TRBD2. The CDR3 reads CSVLGTRLGNEQFF. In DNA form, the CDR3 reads TGCAGCGTGCTGGGGACTAGGCTGGGGAATGAGCAGTTCTTC.